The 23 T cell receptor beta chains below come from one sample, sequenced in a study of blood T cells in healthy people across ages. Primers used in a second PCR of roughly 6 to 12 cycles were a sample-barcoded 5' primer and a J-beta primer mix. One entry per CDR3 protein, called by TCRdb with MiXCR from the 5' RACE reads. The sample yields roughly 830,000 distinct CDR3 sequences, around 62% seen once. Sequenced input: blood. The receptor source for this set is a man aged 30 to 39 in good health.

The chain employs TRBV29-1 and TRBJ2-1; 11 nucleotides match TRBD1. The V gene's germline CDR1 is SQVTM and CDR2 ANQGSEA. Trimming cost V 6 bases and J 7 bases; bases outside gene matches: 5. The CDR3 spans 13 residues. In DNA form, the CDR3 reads TGCAGCGTCCGGACAGGGGGCCCGAATGAGCAGTTCTTC. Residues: CSVRTGGPNEQFF.

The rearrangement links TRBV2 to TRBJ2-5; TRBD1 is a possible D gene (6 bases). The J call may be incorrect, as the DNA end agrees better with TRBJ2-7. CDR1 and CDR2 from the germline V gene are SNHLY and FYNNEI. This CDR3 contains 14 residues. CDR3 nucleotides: TGTGCCAGCAGGGAATTGTGGGGACAACGCGAGCAGTACTTC. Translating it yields CASRELWGQREQYF.

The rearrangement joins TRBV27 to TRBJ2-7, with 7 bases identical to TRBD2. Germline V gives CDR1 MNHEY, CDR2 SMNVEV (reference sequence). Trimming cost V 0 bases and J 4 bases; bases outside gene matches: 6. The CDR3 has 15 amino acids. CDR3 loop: CASSLSTSTWYEQYF. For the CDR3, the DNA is TGTGCCAGCAGTTTATCGACTAGCACTTGGTACGAGCAGTACTTC.

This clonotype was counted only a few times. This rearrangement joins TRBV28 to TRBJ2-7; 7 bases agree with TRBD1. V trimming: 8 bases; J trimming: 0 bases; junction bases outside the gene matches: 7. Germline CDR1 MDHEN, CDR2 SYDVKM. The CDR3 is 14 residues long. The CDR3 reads CASQKQGSSYEQYF. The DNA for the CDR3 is TGTGCCAGCCAAAAACAGGGGAGCTCCTACGAGCAGTACTTC.

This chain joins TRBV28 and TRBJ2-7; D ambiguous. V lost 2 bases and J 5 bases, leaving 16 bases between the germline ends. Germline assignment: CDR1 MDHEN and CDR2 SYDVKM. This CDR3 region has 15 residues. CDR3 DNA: TGTGCCAGCAGTTTAAGGTTGGATTCCATCGACGAGCAGTACTTC. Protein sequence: CASSLRLDSIDEQYF.

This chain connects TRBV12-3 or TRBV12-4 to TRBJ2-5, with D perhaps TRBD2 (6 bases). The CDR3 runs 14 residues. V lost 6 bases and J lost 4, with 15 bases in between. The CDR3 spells CASSLGGFGETQYF. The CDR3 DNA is TGTGCCAGCAGCCTTGGGGGGTTTGGAGAGACCCAGTACTTC.

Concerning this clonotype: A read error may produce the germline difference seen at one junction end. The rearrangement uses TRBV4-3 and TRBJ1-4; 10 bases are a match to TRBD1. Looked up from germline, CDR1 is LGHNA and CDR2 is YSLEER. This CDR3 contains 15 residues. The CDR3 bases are TGCGCCAGCAGGCAAGGGAGGGACAGGGGCGAAAAACTGTTTTTT. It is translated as CASRQGRDRGEKLFF.

The CDR3 here is CATSRSRDRETDTQYF. In DNA form, the CDR3 reads TGTGCCACCAGCAGATCCCGGGACAGGGAAACAGATACGCAGTATTTT. This chain uses TRBV15 with TRBJ2-3, with 9 bases that match TRBD1. The CDR3 consists of 16 residues. The ends lost 2 bases at V and 3 bases at J; junction bases unmatched: 6. Germline V gene sequence: CDR1 LNHNV, CDR2 YYDKDF (reference sequence). Variable domain in full (rest from reference TRBV15 and TRBJ2-3): DAMVIQNPRYQVTQFGKPVTLSCSQTLNHNVMYWYQQKSSQAPKLLFHYYDKDFNNEADTPDNFQSRRPNTSFCFLDIRSPGLGDTAMYLCATSRSRDRETDTQYFGPGTRLTVL.

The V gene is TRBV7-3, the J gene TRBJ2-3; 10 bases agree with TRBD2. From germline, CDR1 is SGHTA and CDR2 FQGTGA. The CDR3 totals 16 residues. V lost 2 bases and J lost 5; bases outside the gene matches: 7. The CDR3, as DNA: TGTGCCAGCAGCTTATCCACTAGCGGGGCGGAAGATACGCAGTATTTT. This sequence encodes CASSLSTSGAEDTQYF.

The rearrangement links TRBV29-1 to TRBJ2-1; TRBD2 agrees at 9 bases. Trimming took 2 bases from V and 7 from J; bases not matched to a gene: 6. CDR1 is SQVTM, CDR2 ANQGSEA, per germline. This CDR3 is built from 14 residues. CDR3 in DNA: TGCAGCGTTGAATCTAGCGGGGATTGGAATGAGCAGTTCTTC. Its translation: CSVESSGDWNEQFF.

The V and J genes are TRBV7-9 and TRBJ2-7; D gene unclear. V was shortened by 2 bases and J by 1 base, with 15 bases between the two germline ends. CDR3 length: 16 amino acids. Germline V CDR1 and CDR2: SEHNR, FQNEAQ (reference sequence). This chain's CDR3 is CASSLMTAQRSYEQYF. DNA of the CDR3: TGTGCCAGCAGCTTAATGACCGCCCAGCGATCCTACGAGCAGTACTTC.

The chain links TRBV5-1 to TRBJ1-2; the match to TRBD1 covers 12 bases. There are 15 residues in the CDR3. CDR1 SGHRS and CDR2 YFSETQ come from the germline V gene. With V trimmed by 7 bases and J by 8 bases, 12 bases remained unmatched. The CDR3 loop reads CASGADGTGGMGYTF. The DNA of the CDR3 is TGCGCCAGCGGCGCGGATGGGACAGGGGGCATGGGCTACACCTTC.

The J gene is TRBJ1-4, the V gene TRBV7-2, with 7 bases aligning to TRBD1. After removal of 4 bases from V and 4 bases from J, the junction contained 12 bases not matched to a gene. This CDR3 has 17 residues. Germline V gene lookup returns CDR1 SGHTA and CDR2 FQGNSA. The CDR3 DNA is TGTGCCAGCAGCTCAGGGGGGCTACAGGGTCTTAATGAAAAACTGTTTTTT. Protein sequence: CASSSGGLQGLNEKLFF.

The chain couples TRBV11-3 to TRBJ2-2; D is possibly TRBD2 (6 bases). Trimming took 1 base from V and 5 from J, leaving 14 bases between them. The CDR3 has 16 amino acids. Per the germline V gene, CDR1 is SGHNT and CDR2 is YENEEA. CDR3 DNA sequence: TGTGCCAGCAGCTTAGGAGTGGCAGGAGGGACCGGGGAGCTGTTTTTT. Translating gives CASSLGVAGGTGELFF.

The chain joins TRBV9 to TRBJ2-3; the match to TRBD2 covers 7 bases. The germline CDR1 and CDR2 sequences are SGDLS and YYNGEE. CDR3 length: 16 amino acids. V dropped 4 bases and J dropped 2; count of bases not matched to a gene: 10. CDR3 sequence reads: CASSPRTSQLTDTQYF. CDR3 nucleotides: TGTGCCAGCAGCCCCCGGACTAGTCAACTCACAGATACGCAGTATTTT. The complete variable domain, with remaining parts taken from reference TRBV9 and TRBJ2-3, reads DSGVTQTPKHLITATGQRVTLRCSPRSGDLSVYWYQQSLDQGLQFLIQYYNGEERAKGNILERFSAQQFPDLHSELNLSSLELGDSALYFCASSPRTSQLTDTQYFGPGTRLTVL.

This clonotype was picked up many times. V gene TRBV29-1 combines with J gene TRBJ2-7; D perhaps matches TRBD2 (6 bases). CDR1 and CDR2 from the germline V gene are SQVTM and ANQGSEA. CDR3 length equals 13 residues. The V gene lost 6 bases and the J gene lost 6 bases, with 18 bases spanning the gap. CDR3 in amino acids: CSVEEPRGSEQYF. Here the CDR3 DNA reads TGCAGCGTCGAGGAACCCCGGGGGTCCGAGCAGTACTTC.

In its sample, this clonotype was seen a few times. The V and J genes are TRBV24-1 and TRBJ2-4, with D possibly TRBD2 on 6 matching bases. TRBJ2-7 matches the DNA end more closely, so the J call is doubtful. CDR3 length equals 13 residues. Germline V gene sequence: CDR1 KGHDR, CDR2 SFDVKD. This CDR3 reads CATSDWRGFEQYF. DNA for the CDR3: TGTGCCACCAGTGATTGGAGGGGCTTCGAGCAGTACTTC.

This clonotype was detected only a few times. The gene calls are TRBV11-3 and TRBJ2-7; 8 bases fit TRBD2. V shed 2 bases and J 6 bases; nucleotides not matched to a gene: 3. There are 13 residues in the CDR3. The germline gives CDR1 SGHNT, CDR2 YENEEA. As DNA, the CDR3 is TGTGCCAGCAGCTTATTAACTAGCGGCGAGCAGTACTTC. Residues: CASSLLTSGEQYF.

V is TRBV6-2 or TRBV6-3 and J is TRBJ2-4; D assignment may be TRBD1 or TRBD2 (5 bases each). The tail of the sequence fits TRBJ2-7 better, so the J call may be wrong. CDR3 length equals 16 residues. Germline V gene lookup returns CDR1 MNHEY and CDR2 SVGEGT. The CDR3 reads CASSYSGREPAYEQYF. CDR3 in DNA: TGTGCCAGCAGTTACTCCGGCAGGGAGCCGGCCTACGAGCAGTACTTC.

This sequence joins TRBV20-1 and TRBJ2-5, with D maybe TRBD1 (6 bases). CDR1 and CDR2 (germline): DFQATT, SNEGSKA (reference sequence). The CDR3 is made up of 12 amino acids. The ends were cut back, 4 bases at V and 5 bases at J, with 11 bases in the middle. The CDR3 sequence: CSANDRRETQYF. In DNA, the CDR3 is TGCAGTGCTAATGACAGGCGGGAGACCCAGTACTTC.

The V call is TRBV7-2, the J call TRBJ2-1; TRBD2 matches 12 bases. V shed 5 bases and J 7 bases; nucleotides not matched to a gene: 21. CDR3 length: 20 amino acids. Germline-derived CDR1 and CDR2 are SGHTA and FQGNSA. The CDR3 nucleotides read TGTGCCAGCAGCGCCCGCGCCGCTAGCGGGGGGGCGCGGGGTTCGAATGAGCAGTTCTTC. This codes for CASSARAASGGARGSNEQFF.

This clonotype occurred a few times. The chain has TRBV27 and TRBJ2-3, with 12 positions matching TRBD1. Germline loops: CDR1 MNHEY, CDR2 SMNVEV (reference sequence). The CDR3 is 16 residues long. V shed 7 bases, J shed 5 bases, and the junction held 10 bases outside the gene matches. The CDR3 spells CASIAGTGGLRDTQYF. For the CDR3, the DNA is TGTGCCAGCATCGCCGGGACAGGGGGCTTAAGAGATACGCAGTATTTT.

CDR3 protein: CSVRDSRGFF. The CDR3 DNA sequence: TGCAGCGTTAGGGACTCGCGGGGTTTCTTT. The rearrangement uses TRBV29-1 and TRBJ1-1, with D maybe TRBD1 (5 bases). Germline assignment: CDR1 SQVTM and CDR2 ANQGSEA. Trimming removed 5 bases from V and 13 bases from J, with 14 bases in between. The CDR3 contains 10 residues.